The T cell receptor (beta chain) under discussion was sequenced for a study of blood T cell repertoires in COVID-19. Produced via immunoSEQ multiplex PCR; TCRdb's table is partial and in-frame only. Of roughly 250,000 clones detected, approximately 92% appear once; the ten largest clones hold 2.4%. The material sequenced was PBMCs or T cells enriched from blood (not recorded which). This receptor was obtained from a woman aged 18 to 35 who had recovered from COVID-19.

The DNA for the CDR3 is TGCGCCAGCAGCGGCGTGGGGACAGGAGCCTACGAGCAGTACTTC. This gives the protein CASSGVGTGAYEQYF. The chain employs TRBV5-1 and TRBJ2-7, with 8 bases aligning to TRBD1. Germline CDR1 reads SGHRS; CDR2 reads YFSETQ. CDR3 length: 15 residues. V shed 4 bases and J 2 bases; nucleotides not matched to a gene: 8.